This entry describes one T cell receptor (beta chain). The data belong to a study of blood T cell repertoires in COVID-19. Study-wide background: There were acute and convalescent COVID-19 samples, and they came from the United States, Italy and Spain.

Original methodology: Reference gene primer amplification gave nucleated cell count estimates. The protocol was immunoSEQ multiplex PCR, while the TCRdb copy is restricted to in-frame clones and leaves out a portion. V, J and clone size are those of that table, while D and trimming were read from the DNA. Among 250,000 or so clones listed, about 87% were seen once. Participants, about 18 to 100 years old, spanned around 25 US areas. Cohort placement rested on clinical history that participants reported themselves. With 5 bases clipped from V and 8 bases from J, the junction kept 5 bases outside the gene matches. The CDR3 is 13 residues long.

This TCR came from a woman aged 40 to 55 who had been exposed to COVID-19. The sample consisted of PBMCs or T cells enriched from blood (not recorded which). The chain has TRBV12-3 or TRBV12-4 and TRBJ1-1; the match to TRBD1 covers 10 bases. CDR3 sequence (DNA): TGTGCCAGCAGTCCGACAGGGGGCAGGGAAGCTTTCTTT. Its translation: CASSPTGGREAFF.